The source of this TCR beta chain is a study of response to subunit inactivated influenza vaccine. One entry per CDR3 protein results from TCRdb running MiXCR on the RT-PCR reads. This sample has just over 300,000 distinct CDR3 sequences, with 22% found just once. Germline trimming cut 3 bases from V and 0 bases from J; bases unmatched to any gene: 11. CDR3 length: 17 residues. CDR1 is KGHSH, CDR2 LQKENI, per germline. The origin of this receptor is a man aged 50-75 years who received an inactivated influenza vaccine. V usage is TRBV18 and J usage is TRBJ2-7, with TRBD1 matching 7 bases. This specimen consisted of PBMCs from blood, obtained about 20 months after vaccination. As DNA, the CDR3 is TGTGCCAGCTCACCTGGAACCGACAGGGACAGCTCCTACGAGCAGTACTTC. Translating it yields CASSPGTDRDSSYEQYF.